The rows below give T cell receptor beta chains drawn from one sample of a study of blood T cell repertoires in COVID-19. Sequenced by immunoSEQ multiplex PCR; TCRdb stores in-frame clones only, minus some. Of around 110,000 clones in the sample, 70% to 90% were seen once. The sequencing input was peripheral blood. These receptors originate from a man in his forties with acute or convalescent COVID-19. Each CDR3 is given with its conserved first and last residue. The order of the fields is D gene, clone size, V gene, CDR3 length, J gene, CDR3 DNA, CDR3 protein. The D gene is left open where the match is weak. A clone size is listed for some rows: how often the clone was seen (once, few, many), or a class if it is expanded.

>.|few|TRBV27|16|TRBJ2-3
TGTGCCAGCAGTTTATTATCTGCGGGGCGCACAGATACGCAGTATTTT
CASSLLSAGRTDTQYF
>TRBD2|.|TRBV19|14|TRBJ2-7
TGTGCCAGTAGTCGCACGGGGGGGGCCCACGAGCAGTACTTC
CASSRTGGAHEQYF
>TRBD1|.|TRBV6-5|13|TRBJ1-2
TGTGCCAGCATTCCACAGGGGGCGGGTGGCTACACCTTC
CASIPQGAGGYTF
>TRBD1|few|TRBV4-1|14|TRBJ1-2
TGCGCCAGCAGCCAAGAACAGGGGAACTATGGCTACACCTTC
CASSQEQGNYGYTF
>.|few|TRBV30|12|TRBJ1-2
TGTGCCTGGAGTGTAGGCCAGGATGGCTACACCTTC
CAWSVGQDGYTF
>.|.|TRBV6-2/TRBV6-3|13|TRBJ2-7
TGTGCCAGCAGTTCCTCGGTTGGGCCCGAGCAGTACTTC
CASSSSVGPEQYF
>.|.|TRBV3-1/TRBV3-2|16|TRBJ2-1
TGTGCCAGCAGCCCGTGGGGGCCTCCCGGGGACAATGAGCAGTTCTTC
CASSPWGPPGDNEQFF
>TRBD1|few|TRBV7-8|15|TRBJ1-2
TGTGCCAGCAGCTCAGGGGGACAGGGGTACTATGGCTACACCTTC
CASSSGGQGYYGYTF
>TRBD2|.|TRBV5-7|15|TRBJ2-7
TGTGCCAGCAGCTTGGTGGATGGGAGGGCATACGAGCAGTACTTC
CASSLVDGRAYEQYF
>TRBD2|many|TRBV10-3|15|TRBJ2-2
TGTGCCATCAGTAGTAGCGGGCGGAACACCGGGGAGCTGTTTTTT
CAISSSGRNTGELFF
>.|.|TRBV27|13|TRBJ1-1
TGTGCCAGCAGTTTGTTAGGAGGCGCTGAAGCTTTCTTT
CASSLLGGAEAFF
>.|.|TRBV11-3|15|TRBJ2-7
TGTGCCAGCAGCTTAGGTCCCGCGGCTTACTACGAGCAGTACTTC
CASSLGPAAYYEQYF
>.|.|TRBV5-1|14|TRBJ1-1
TGCGCCAGCAGCTTGGCGCGGGGGAACACTGAAGCTTTCTTT
CASSLARGNTEAFF
>TRBD1|.|TRBV5-1|14|TRBJ1-5
TGCGCCAGCAGACGAACAGGGGGCAATCAGCCCCAGCATTTT
CASRRTGGNQPQHF
>TRBD1|.|TRBV27|15|TRBJ1-1
TGTGCCAGCAGAAGAACAGGGGCGAGGAACACTGAAGCTTTCTTT
CASRRTGARNTEAFF
>.|.|TRBV6-2/TRBV6-3|13|TRBJ1-1
TGTGCCAGCAGTTACTCGCAGGGCACTGAAGCTTTCTTT
CASSYSQGTEAFF
>TRBD1|once|TRBV6-2/TRBV6-3|15|TRBJ2-3
TGTGCCAGCAGTTACTCCGGGCAGGGGGCCGATACGCAGTATTTT
CASSYSGQGADTQYF
>.|few|TRBV6-5|13|TRBJ1-3
TGTGCCAGCAGCCGGAGCTCTGGAAACACCATATATTTT
CASSRSSGNTIYF
>.|.|TRBV11-2|13|TRBJ1-2
TGTGCCAGCAGCTTAGGCAGAGGCTATGGCTACACCTTC
CASSLGRGYGYTF
>.|.|TRBV5-1|15|TRBJ1-4
TGCGCCAGCAGCTTGGGACGGTCCCGGGGGGAAAAACTGTTTTTT
CASSLGRSRGEKLFF
>.|.|TRBV27|13|TRBJ2-1
TGTGCCAGCAGTCTCGACTCTCGGAATGAGCAGTTCTTC
CASSLDSRNEQFF
>.|.|TRBV7-9|17|TRBJ1-2
TGTGCCAGCAGCTTTCCCGGGGGGCAGGTGAATAACTATGGCTACACCTTC
CASSFPGGQVNNYGYTF
>TRBD1|.|TRBV6-5|13|TRBJ1-4
TGTGCCAGCAGCAGGACAGGATATGAAAAACTGTTTTTT
CASSRTGYEKLFF
>.|.|TRBV13|18|TRBJ1-1
TGTGCCAGCAGCTTACCCGTCATTCTGGGAGACGGGAACACTGAAGCTTTCTTT
CASSLPVILGDGNTEAFF
>.|.|TRBV29-1|11|TRBJ2-7
TGCAGCGGGGGGAGCTCCTACGAGCAGTACTTC
CSGGSSYEQYF
>.|.|TRBV14|14|TRBJ1-2
TGTGCCAGCAGCCAAGCCAGGGGATTCTATGGCTACACCTTC
CASSQARGFYGYTF
>TRBD1|.|TRBV5-6|15|TRBJ1-6
TGTGCCAGCAGCTACAGGGGCCTGGGTAATTCACCCCTCCACTTT
CASSYRGLGNSPLHF
>TRBD2|.|TRBV6-5|16|TRBJ2-1
TGTGCCAGCAGTTACTCGGGACTAGGGTCCTACAATGAGCAGTTCTTC
CASSYSGLGSYNEQFF
>.|.|TRBV11-2|13|TRBJ1-2
TGTGCCAGCAACGCCCAGGGATGGAGCGGCTACACCTTC
CASNAQGWSGYTF
>.|.|TRBV6-5|15|TRBJ1-5
TGTGCCAGCGGCTGGAGGGACGGCTACAATCAGCCCCAGCATTTT
CASGWRDGYNQPQHF
>TRBD1|.|TRBV30|13|TRBJ1-2
TGTGCCTGGAGCCGGGACAGGGGCTATGGCTACACCTTC
CAWSRDRGYGYTF
>TRBD1|.|TRBV5-5|15|TRBJ1-4
TGTGCCAGCAGCCCGAGGACAGGGGGCTGGGAAAAACTGTTTTTT
CASSPRTGGWEKLFF
>.|.|TRBV2|10|TRBJ1-1
TGTGCCTGGGGAGGGACTGAAGCTTTCTTT
CAWGGTEAFF
>TRBD1|.|TRBV19|17|TRBJ1-3
TGTGCCAGTAGTCGTGGACAGGGGCGATTCTCTGGAAACACCATATATTTT
CASSRGQGRFSGNTIYF
>TRBD1|.|TRBV19|15|TRBJ1-5
TGTGCCAGTAAGGGACAGGGGGTAAGCAATCAGCCCCAGCATTTT
CASKGQGVSNQPQHF
>TRBD2|.|TRBV6-2/TRBV6-3|17|TRBJ2-5
TGTGCCAGCAGTTACCCCCCCTTTAGCGGGGGGCAAGAGACCCAGTACTTC
CASSYPPFSGGQETQYF
>TRBD1|.|TRBV3-1/TRBV3-2|16|TRBJ1-6
TGTGCCAGCAGCCAAAGGACAGGGCGAGATAATTCACCCCTCCACTTT
CASSQRTGRDNSPLHF
>TRBD2|.|TRBV7-3|15|TRBJ2-2
TGTGCCAGCAGCCCCGGACTAGGGGTGGCCGGGGAGCTGTTTTTT
CASSPGLGVAGELFF
>.|.|TRBV19|16|TRBJ1-2
TGTGCCAGTAGGATAGTAGGCCTGGGGGAGGTCTATGGCTACACCTTC
CASRIVGLGEVYGYTF
>TRBD2|.|TRBV7-9|15|TRBJ2-4
TGTGCCAGCAGCAGATCTACCCGGGGGGAGGGCATTCAGTACTTC
CASSRSTRGEGIQYF
>TRBD2|.|TRBV7-9|16|TRBJ2-1
TGTGCCAGCAGCTTAAGGCTAGCGGCCTCCTACAATGAGCAGTTCTTC
CASSLRLAASYNEQFF
>.|.|TRBV5-1|14|TRBJ1-5
TGCGCCAGCAGCTTGGGGGACATAAATCAGCCCCAGCATTTT
CASSLGDINQPQHF
>TRBD1|.|TRBV6-5|15|TRBJ1-5
TGTGCCAGCAGGCTACGACAGGGAGGAGGTCAGCCCCAGCATTTT
CASRLRQGGGQPQHF
>TRBD2|.|TRBV11-3|15|TRBJ2-1
TGTGCCAGCAGCTTAGGTATAGCGGGGGTAAATGAGCAGTTCTTC
CASSLGIAGVNEQFF
>.|.|TRBV4-3|14|TRBJ2-1
TGCGCCAGCAGCTCCCGGGACACCTACAATGAGCAGTTCTTC
CASSSRDTYNEQFF
>.|.|TRBV5-8|13|TRBJ2-1
TGTGCCAGCAGCTTCAACTTGTACAATGAGCAGTTCTTC
CASSFNLYNEQFF
>TRBD1|.|TRBV3-1/TRBV3-2|18|TRBJ1-4
TGTGCCAGCAGCCTACCGGGACAGGGGGGTAAGGGTAATGAAAAACTGTTTTTT
CASSLPGQGGKGNEKLFF
>.|.|TRBV19|12|TRBJ1-1
TGTGCCAGTAGCAGGATGCACACTGAAGCTTTCTTT
CASSRMHTEAFF
>TRBD1|once|TRBV14|14|TRBJ1-1
TGTGCCAGCAGCCAAGCCACAGGGGGCACTGAAGCTTTCTTT
CASSQATGGTEAFF
>TRBD1|few|TRBV3-1/TRBV3-2|16|TRBJ2-1
TGTGCCAGCAGCCAACTCGGACAGGGGATATACAATGAGCAGTTCTTC
CASSQLGQGIYNEQFF